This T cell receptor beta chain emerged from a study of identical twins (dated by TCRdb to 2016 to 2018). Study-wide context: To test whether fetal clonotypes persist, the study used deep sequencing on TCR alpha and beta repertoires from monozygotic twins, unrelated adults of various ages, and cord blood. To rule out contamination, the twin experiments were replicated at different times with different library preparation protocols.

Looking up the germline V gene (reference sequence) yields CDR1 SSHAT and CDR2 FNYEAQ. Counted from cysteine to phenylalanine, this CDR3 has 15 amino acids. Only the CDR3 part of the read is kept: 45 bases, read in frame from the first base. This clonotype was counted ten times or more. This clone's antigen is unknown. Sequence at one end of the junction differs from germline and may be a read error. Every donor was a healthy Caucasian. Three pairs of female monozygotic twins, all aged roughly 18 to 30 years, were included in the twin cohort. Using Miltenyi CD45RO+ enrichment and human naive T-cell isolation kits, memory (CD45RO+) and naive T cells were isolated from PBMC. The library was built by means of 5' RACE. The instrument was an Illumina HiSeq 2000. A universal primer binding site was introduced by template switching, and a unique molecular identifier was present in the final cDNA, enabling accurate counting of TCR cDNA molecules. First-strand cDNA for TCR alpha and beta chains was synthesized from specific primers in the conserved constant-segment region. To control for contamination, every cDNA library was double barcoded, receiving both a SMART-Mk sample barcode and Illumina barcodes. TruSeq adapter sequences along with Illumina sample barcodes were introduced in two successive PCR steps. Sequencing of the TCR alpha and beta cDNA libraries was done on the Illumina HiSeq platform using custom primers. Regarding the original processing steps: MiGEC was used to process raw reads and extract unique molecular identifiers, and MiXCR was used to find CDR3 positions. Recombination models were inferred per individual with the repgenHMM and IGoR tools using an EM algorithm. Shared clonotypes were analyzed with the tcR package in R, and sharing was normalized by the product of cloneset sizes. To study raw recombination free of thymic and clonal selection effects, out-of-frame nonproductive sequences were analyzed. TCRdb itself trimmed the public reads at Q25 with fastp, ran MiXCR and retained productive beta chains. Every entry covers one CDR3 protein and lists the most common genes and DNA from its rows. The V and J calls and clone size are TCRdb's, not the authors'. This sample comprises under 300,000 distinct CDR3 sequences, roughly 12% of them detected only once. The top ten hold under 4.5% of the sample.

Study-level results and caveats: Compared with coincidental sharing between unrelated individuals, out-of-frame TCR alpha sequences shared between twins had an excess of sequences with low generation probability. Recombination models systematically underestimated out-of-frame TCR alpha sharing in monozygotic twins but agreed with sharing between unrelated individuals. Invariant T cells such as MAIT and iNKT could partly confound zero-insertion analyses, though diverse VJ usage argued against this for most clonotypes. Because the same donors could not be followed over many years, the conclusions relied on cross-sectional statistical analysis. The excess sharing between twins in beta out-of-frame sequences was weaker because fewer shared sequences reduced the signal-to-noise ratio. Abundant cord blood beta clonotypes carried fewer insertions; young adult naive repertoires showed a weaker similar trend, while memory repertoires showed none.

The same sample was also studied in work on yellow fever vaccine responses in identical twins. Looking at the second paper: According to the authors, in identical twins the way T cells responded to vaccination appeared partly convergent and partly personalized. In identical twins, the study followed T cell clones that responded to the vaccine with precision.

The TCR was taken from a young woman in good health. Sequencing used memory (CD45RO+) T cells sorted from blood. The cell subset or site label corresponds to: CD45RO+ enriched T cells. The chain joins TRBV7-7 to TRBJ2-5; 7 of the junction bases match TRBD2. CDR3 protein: CASSLGVTSSQTQYF. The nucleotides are TGTGCTAGCAGCTTAGGGGTGACTAGCAGTCAGACCCAGTACTTC.